This T cell receptor beta chain was retrieved from a study of vaccination and CD4 T cells after COVID-19. Broader study findings: Convalescent patients' vaccine-specific clones were spike mono-reactive in 304 of 307 cases. Post-vaccination reactive clonotypes (median approximately 38) did not differ significantly from post-infection (more than 20).

Oncomine TCR Beta short-read sequencing was applied to DNA from cultured CD4+ T cells. TCRdb reprocessed the PCR reads with MiXCR, giving one entry per CDR3 protein. In the table there are 20,000 to 25,000 distinct CDR3 sequences, about 61% of which are singletons. Stated treatment: roughly nine-day PBMC culture with coronavirus spike peptide pools or control peptides (ViraFEST assay). Peptide pool stimulation in ViraFEST expanded antigen-specific T cells, whose TCRs were then sequenced. Cultures of PBMCs, two million per well, were set up with roughly 10 IU/ml IL-2 and approximately 9.7 ug/ml peptide pools. To note about this clonotype: The antigen is unknown. Compared with germline, one end of the junction differs, possibly owing to a read error.

Germline V gene lookup returns CDR1 SGHTA and CDR2 FQGNSA. This CDR3 spans 14 amino acids. The genes are TRBV7-2 and TRBJ2-7; TRBD1 might be the D (6 bases). The sample in question was CD4+ T cells from blood, cultured in vitro, obtained after SARS-CoV-2 vaccination. The source of this sequence is a human donor who received a COVID-19 vaccine. The CDR3 protein is CANSRTAAHYEQYF. DNA of the CDR3: TGTGCCAACAGCCGGACAGCCGCCCACTACGAGCAGTACTTC.